The 28 T cell receptor beta chains reported below all come from one sample, sequenced in a study of CD8+ T cells in alopecia areata. RNA extraction and reverse transcription yielded cDNA as sequencing template. Sequencing was performed with immunoSEQ multiplex PCR; in TCRdb, only in-frame clones are kept and a portion is missing. The sample lists 250,000 to 300,000 clones; over 45% were seen once. Documented treatment: oral pan-JAK inhibitor, 5-10 mg twice daily. Here the sequenced sample was CD4+ T cells sorted from blood, taken at week 24, from a patient treated with tofacitinib. These receptors came from a human donor with alopecia areata.

The rearrangement joins TRBV25-1 to TRBJ2-3; D possibly uses TRBD1 or TRBD2 (6 bases each). The CDR3 runs 15 residues. Trimming left V 6 bases short and J 6 bases short, with 19 bases between. CDR1 MGHDK and CDR2 SYGVNS come from the germline V gene. The CDR3 nucleotides are TGTGCCAGCAGGGAGGGGGGTTTGGTCGGCGATACGCAGTATTTT. This encodes CASREGGLVGDTQYF. The full variable domain, with the rest looked up from reference TRBV25-1 and TRBJ2-3, is EADIYQTPRYLVIGTGKKITLECSQTMGHDKMYWYQQDPGMELHLIHYSYGVNSTEKGDLSSESTVSRIRTEHFPLTLESARPSHTSQYLCASREGGLVGDTQYFGPGTRLTVL.

This clone was seen a handful of times. DNA of the CDR3: TGCGCCAGCAGCTTCGGACAGGGGGCGTCTGGGGCCAACGTCCTGACTTTC. Protein sequence: CASSFGQGASGANVLTF. The J gene is TRBJ2-6, the V gene TRBV5-1, with 11 nucleotides matching TRBD1. The junction had 2 bases not matched to a gene; V was cut back by 2 bases and J by 1 base. The CDR3 has 17 amino acids. CDR1 and CDR2 from the germline V gene are SGHRS and YFSETQ.

The chain uses TRBV5-6 and TRBJ2-3; D may be TRBD2 (6 bases). Per the germline V gene, CDR1 is SGHDT and CDR2 is YYEEEE. V gave up 5 bases and J gave up 2 bases, with 12 bases separating them. The CDR3 is 14 residues long. In nucleotides, the CDR3 is TGTGCCAGCAGGATTGGACTAAACACAGATACGCAGTATTTT. It translates to CASRIGLNTDTQYF.

This clone was seen a few times. The chain couples TRBV2 to TRBJ1-4, with D perhaps TRBD1 (5 bases). From germline, CDR1 is SNHLY and CDR2 FYNNEI. This CDR3 is built from 16 residues. V was pared by 3 bases and J by 0 bases, with 11 bases between. CDR3 sequence reads: CASSESRAATNEKLFF. The DNA of the CDR3 is TGTGCCAGCAGTGAGAGCAGGGCCGCAACTAATGAAAAACTGTTTTTT.

The chain employs TRBV27 and TRBJ1-5; weak D call: TRBD1 (5 bases). Trimming took 4 bases from V and 2 from J, leaving 15 bases between them. This CDR3 contains 16 residues. The V gene's germline CDR1 is MNHEY and CDR2 SMNVEV (reference sequence). The CDR3 here is CASSSALGRGNQPQHF. DNA of the CDR3: TGTGCCAGCAGTTCTGCATTGGGGCGGGGCAATCAGCCCCAGCATTTT.

The chain links TRBV7-9 to TRBJ2-5, with D possibly being TRBD1 or TRBD2 (6 bases each). CDR3 length: 16 residues. CDR1 is SEHNR, CDR2 FQNEAQ, per germline (reference sequence). The germline V and J ends were trimmed by 1 base and 2 bases, with 14 bases remaining between them. The CDR3 sequence is CASSLGRGRTQETQYF. CDR3 nucleotides: TGTGCCAGCAGCTTAGGAAGGGGGAGGACTCAAGAGACCCAGTACTTC. Full variable domain (remainder filled in from reference TRBV7-9 and TRBJ2-5): DTGVSQNPRHKITKRGQNVTFRCDPISEHNRLYWYRQTLGQGPEFLTYFQNEAQLEKSRLLSDRFSAERPKGSFSTLEIQRTEQGDSAMYLCASSLGRGRTQETQYFGPGTRLLVL.

This clone was recorded a few times. This sequence joins TRBV5-6 and TRBJ2-5; TRBD1 might be the D (5 bases). The CDR3 loop spans 16 amino acids. Trimming took 0 bases from V and 4 from J, leaving 16 bases between them. Per the germline V gene, CDR1 is SGHDT and CDR2 is YYEEEE. CDR3 nucleotide sequence: TGTGCCAGCAGCTTGGCGGGCAGGGCACGTCGAGAGACCCAGTACTTC. Its translation is CASSLAGRARRETQYF.

This clone was observed a handful of times. CDR3 bases: TGTGCCAGCAGTGTGATGGGAAGGGACACTGAAGCTTTCTTT. Protein: CASSVMGRDTEAFF. The chain carries TRBV6-6 and TRBJ1-1, with D uncertain. The germline CDR1 and CDR2 sequences are MNHNY and SVGAGI (reference sequence). V gave up 5 bases and J gave up 3 bases, with 13 bases separating them. This CDR3 region has 14 residues.

The chain employs TRBV15 and TRBJ1-5, with D unresolved. The CDR3 length is 15 residues. V shed 0 bases and J shed 3 bases, with 9 bases lying between them. Per the germline V gene, CDR1 is LNHNV and CDR2 is YYDKDF (reference sequence). CDR3 sequence: CATSRDKRTNQPQHF. The CDR3 region has the DNA TGTGCCACCAGCAGAGATAAGCGTACCAATCAGCCCCAGCATTTT.

The CDR3 here is CASSEVRALTGELFF. The CDR3 DNA is TGTGCCAGCAGTGAAGTCCGGGCCCTCACCGGGGAGCTGTTTTTT. V is TRBV2 and J is TRBJ2-2; no reliable D call. This CDR3 region has 15 residues. Trimming pared 1 base from V and 4 bases from J, leaving 10 bases between. Germline CDR1 SNHLY, CDR2 FYNNEI. The complete variable domain, with remaining parts taken from reference TRBV2 and TRBJ2-2, reads EPEVTQTPSHQVTQMGQEVILRCVPISNHLYFYWYRQILGQKVEFLVSFYNNEISEKSEIFDDQFSVERPDGSNFTLKIRSTKLEDSAMYFCASSEVRALTGELFFGEGSRLTVL.

The chain couples TRBV5-1 to TRBJ2-1, with 11 bases identical to TRBD2. The ends lost 4 bases at V and 6 bases at J; junction bases unmatched: 9. CDR3 size: 16 residues. Germline V gene data show CDR1 as SGHRS and CDR2 as YFSETQ. The DNA of the CDR3 is TGCGCCAGCAGCCCCGTAGCGGGGGGGCCTATCAATGAGCAGTTCTTC. Residues: CASSPVAGGPINEQFF.

The CDR3 DNA sequence: TGTGCCTGGGGGGCCAGCCTTTCCAAAAACATTCAGTACTTC. Amino acids: CAWGASLSKNIQYF. The chain combines TRBV30 with TRBJ2-4, with D perhaps matching TRBD1 (5 bases). This CDR3 is built from 14 residues. Trimming left V 5 bases short and J 2 bases short, with 13 bases between. Germline CDR1 GTSNPN, CDR2 SVGIG (reference sequence).

This chain links TRBV19 with TRBJ2-7, with 10 bases that match TRBD1. Germline assignment: CDR1 LNHDA and CDR2 SQIVND (reference sequence). V was clipped by 4 bases and J by 4 bases; unmatched bases: 4. The CDR3 has 14 amino acids. CDR3 in amino acids: CASSSPGQGYEQYF. CDR3 in DNA: TGTGCCAGTAGTAGCCCGGGACAGGGGTACGAGCAGTACTTC.

This chain joins TRBV30 and TRBJ2-3; D gene unclear. V was cut by 3 bases and J by 7 bases, with 11 bases left in between. The length of the CDR3 is 12 residues. Germline V gives CDR1 GTSNPN, CDR2 SVGIG (reference sequence). The CDR3 sequence: CAWSHPHHTQYF. The DNA of the CDR3 is TGTGCCTGGAGCCACCCTCATCATACGCAGTATTTT.

The J gene is TRBJ2-7, the V gene TRBV2; 8 bases match TRBD1. J gave up 3 bases and V 9 bases, and 4 bases lay outside the gene matches. Germline V gene data show CDR1 as SNHLY and CDR2 as FYNNEI. This CDR3 region has 12 residues. DNA of the CDR3: TGTGCCAGTGGGGGACAGGACTACGAGCAGTACTTC. This gives the protein CASGGQDYEQYF.

The gene calls are TRBV9 and TRBJ2-5, with 10 bases lining up with TRBD2. The germline V gene encodes CDR1 SGDLS and CDR2 YYNGEE. Losses at the gene ends were 3 bases for V and 4 bases for J; bases not matched to a gene: 9. The CDR3 covers 16 residues. In nucleotides, the CDR3 is TGTGCCAGCAGCGATAGCGGGGGGCTCGGCCCAGAGACCCAGTACTTC. This sequence encodes CASSDSGGLGPETQYF.

This clone showed up just once. The chain links TRBV9 to TRBJ2-7; D perhaps matches TRBD2 (6 bases). Germline CDR1 SGDLS, CDR2 YYNGEE. The CDR3 is 14 residues long. V was pared by 0 bases and J by 2 bases, with 9 bases between. The CDR3, as DNA: TGTGCCAGCAGCGTAGCGGGGGAACCCTACGAGCAGTACTTC. The encoded protein is CASSVAGEPYEQYF.

The CDR3 region has the DNA TGTGCCAGCAGCTCGGAGAGATACATTCAGTACTTC. This codes for CASSSERYIQYF. The chain uses TRBV11-2 and TRBJ2-4, with D hard to call. This CDR3 comprises 12 residues. Germline lookup yields CDR1 SGHAT and CDR2 FQNNGV. Between the trimmed V and J ends, which lost 4 bases and 8 bases, there was a span of 9 bases.

Regarding this clone: At the DNA level, this CDR3 is encoded by other sequences in the same sample as well. V is TRBV30 and J is TRBJ1-1; D ambiguous. This CDR3 is built from 12 residues. V lost 3 bases and J lost 1, with 6 bases in between. CDR1 is GTSNPN, CDR2 SVGIG, per germline (reference sequence). CDR3 residues: CAWSRKNTEAFF. The CDR3 bases are TGTGCCTGGAGCCGGAAGAACACTGAAGCTTTCTTT.

This clone occurred a few times. This rearrangement joins TRBV28 to TRBJ1-4; D not certain. Germline assignment: CDR1 MDHEN and CDR2 SYDVKM. CDR3 length: 14 amino acids. With 8 bases removed from V and 8 bases from J, the gap between germline ends came to 18 bases. The CDR3 spells CASRPAGPGEKLFF. CDR3 DNA sequence: TGTGCCAGCCGACCCGCCGGGCCAGGAGAAAAACTGTTTTTT.

The chain has TRBV29-1 and TRBJ1-1; D is ambiguous. The V gene lost 6 bases and the J gene lost 1 base, with 12 bases spanning the gap. CDR3 length: 13 amino acids. CDR1 and CDR2 from the germline V gene are SQVTM and ANQGSEA. This chain's CDR3 is CSVVTRGNTEAFF. The CDR3 DNA sequence: TGCAGCGTGGTGACCCGAGGGAACACTGAAGCTTTCTTT.

This clone was counted only a few times. CDR3 nucleotides: TGTGCCAGCAGTTTATACGGGGCAATCACTGAAGCTTTCTTT. As protein: CASSLYGAITEAFF. The chain employs TRBV28 and TRBJ1-1, with D perhaps matching TRBD1 (5 bases). Trimming stripped 1 base from V and 4 bases from J, with 10 bases between. This CDR3 comprises 14 residues. CDR1 is MDHEN and CDR2 is SYDVKM in the germline V gene.

The chain employs TRBV13 and TRBJ1-6, with TRBD1 as a possible D gene (5 bases). This CDR3 is built from 14 residues. V shed 0 bases and J shed 14 bases, with 14 bases lying between them. Germline V lookup: CDR1 PRHDT, CDR2 FYEKMQ (reference sequence). CDR3 nucleotide sequence: TGTGCCAGCAGCTTAGGGACAGACAGCTCCTCCCTCCACTTT. Protein: CASSLGTDSSSLHF.

The chain employs TRBV5-6 and TRBJ1-2, with 8 bases matching TRBD1. Germline V gene sequence: CDR1 SGHDT, CDR2 YYEEEE. The CDR3 consists of 13 residues. V was pared by 7 bases and J by 3 bases, with 5 bases of the junction left unmatched. In DNA, the CDR3 is TGTGCCAGCGGGACAGGAGAAGACTATGGCTACACCTTC. Protein product: CASGTGEDYGYTF.

Here the CDR3 reads CSVEGSRTGYTF. CDR3 coding DNA: TGCAGCGTTGAAGGGTCCCGCACAGGCTACACCTTC. This sequence joins TRBV29-1 and TRBJ1-2; D is undetermined. V lost 1 base to trimming and J lost 8 bases, with 11 bases between them. Per germline, CDR1 SQVTM and CDR2 ANQGSEA. The CDR3 is 12 amino acids.

CDR3 residues: CSVESGTYEQYF. The CDR3 DNA reads TGCAGCGTTGAGTCCGGGACCTACGAGCAGTACTTC. V gene TRBV29-1 combines with J gene TRBJ2-7; maybe TRBD2 (5 bases). The CDR3 has 12 amino acids. The V gene's germline CDR1 is SQVTM and CDR2 ANQGSEA. Trimming took off 3 bases at V and 2 bases at J, with 8 bases between the two ends.

This clone was seen a few times. The chain carries TRBV29-1 and TRBJ2-7; 12 nucleotides match TRBD2. Germline-derived CDR1 and CDR2 are SQVTM and ANQGSEA. V trimming: 4 bases; J trimming: 5 bases; junction bases outside the gene matches: 9. The CDR3 totals 15 residues. As DNA, the CDR3 is TGCAGCGTTGGTAAGCGACTAGCGGGGGACGACGAGCAGTACTTC. Amino acids: CSVGKRLAGDDEQYF.

The chain uses TRBV30 and TRBJ2-7; TRBD2 agrees at 13 bases. Trimming at V came to 0 bases and at J to 5 bases, leaving 7 bases not matched to a gene. Looked up from germline, CDR1 is GTSNPN and CDR2 is SVGIG (reference sequence). The CDR3 has 16 amino acids. The CDR3 DNA is TGTGCCTGGAGTGTACGAGGACTAGCGGGGGCAAACGAGCAGTACTTC. Translated, it gives CAWSVRGLAGANEQYF.